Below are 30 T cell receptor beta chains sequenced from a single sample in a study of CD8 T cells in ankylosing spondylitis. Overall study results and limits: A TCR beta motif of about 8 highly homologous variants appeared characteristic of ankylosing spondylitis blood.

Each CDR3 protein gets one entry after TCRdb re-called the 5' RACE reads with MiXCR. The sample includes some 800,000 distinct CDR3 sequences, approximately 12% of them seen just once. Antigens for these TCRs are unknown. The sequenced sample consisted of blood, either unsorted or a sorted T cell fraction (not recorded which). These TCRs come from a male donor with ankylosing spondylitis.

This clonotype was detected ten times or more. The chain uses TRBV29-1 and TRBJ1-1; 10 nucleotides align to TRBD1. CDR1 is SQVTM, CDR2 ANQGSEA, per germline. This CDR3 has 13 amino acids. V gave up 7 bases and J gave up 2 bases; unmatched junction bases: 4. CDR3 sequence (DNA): TGCAGCGGGGGGGACAGGGGAAACACTGAAGCTTTCTTT. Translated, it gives CSGGDRGNTEAFF.

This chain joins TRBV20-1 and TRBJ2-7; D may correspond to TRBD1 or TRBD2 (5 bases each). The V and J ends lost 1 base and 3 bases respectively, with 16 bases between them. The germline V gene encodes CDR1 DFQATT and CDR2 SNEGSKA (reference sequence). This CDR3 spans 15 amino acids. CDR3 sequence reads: CSARVPGTGSYEQYF. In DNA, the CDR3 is TGCAGTGCTAGAGTGCCGGGAACAGGTAGCTACGAGCAGTACTTC.

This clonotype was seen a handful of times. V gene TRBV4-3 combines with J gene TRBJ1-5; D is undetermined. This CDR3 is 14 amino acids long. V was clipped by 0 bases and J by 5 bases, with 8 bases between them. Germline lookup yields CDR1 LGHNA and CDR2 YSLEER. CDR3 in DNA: TGCGCCAGCAGCCAAGATCTGGCGGATCAGCCCCAGCATTTT. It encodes CASSQDLADQPQHF.

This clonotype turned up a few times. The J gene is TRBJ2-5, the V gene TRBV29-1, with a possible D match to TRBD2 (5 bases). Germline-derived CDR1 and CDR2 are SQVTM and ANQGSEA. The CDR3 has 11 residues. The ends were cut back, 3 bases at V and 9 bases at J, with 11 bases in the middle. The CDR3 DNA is TGCAGCGTTGAGGACCTCGGGGCCCAGTACTTC. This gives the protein CSVEDLGAQYF.

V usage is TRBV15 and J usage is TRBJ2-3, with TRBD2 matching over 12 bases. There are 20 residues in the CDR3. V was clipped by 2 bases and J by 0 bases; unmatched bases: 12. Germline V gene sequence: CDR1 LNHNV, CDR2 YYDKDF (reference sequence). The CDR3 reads CATSRYLAGGSFVSTDTQYF. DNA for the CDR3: TGTGCCACCAGCAGATACCTAGCGGGAGGGTCCTTTGTGAGCACAGATACGCAGTATTTT.

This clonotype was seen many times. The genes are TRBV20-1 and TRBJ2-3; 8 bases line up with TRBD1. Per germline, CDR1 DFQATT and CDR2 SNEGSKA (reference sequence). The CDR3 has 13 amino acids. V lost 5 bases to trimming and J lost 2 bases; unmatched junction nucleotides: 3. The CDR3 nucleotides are TGCAGTGCTGAGACAGGGGACACAGATACGCAGTATTTT. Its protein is CSAETGDTDTQYF.

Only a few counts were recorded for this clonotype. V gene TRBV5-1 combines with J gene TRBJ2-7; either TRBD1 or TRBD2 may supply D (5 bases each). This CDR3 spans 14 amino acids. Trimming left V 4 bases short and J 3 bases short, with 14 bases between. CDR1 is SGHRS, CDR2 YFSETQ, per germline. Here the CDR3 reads CASSPEGPNYEQYF. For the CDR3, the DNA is TGCGCCAGCAGCCCCGAGGGGCCTAACTACGAGCAGTACTTC.

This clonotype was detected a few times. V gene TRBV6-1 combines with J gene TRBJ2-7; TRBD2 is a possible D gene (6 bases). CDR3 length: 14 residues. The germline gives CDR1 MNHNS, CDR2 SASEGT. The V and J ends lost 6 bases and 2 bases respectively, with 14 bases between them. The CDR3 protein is CASSRYSGAYEQYF. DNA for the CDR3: TGTGCCAGCAGCCGCTACTCGGGGGCCTACGAGCAGTACTTC.

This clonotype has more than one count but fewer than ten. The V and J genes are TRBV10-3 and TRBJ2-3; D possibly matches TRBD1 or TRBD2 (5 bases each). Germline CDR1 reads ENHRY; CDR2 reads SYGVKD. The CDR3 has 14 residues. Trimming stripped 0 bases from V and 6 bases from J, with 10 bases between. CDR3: CAISESPEGDTQYF. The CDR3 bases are TGTGCCATCAGTGAGTCCCCCGAGGGGGATACGCAGTATTTT.

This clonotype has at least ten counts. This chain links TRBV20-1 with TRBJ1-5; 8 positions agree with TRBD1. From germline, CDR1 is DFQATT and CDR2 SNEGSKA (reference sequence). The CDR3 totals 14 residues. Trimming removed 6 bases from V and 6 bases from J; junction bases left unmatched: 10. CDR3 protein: CSALDRGGSQPQHF. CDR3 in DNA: TGCAGTGCCCTCGACAGGGGTGGAAGTCAGCCCCAGCATTTT.

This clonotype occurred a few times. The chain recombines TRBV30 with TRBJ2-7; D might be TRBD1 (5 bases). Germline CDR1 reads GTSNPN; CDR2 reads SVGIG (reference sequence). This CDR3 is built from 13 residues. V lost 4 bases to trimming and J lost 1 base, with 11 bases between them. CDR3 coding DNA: TGTGCCTGGACCCTGACAGTGTCCTACGAGCAGTACTTC. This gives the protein CAWTLTVSYEQYF.

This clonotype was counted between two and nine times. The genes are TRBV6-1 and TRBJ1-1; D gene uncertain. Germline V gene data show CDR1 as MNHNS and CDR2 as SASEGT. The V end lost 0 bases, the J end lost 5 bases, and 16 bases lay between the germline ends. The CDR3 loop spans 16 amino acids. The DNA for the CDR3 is TGTGCCAGCAGTGAAGCGCGAGGAGGAGCAAGAACTGAAGCTTTCTTT. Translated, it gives CASSEARGGARTEAFF.

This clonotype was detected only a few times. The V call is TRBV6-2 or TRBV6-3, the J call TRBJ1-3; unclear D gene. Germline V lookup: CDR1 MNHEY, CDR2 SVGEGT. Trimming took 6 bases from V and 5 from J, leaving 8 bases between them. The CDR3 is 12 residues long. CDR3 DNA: TGTGCCAGCAGCGACCGGAGAAACACCATATATTTT. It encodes CASSDRRNTIYF.

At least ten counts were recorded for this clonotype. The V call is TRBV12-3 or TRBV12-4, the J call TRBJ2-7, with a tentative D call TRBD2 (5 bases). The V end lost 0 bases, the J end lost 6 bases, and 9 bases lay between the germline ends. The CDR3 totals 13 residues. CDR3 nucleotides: TGTGCCAGCAGTTTAGCGGGAGTGGGCGAGCAGTACTTC. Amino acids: CASSLAGVGEQYF.

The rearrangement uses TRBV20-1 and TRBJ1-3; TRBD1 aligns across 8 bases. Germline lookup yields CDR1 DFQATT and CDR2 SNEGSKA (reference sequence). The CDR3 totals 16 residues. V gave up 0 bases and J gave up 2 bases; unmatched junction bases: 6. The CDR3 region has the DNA TGCAGTGCTAGAGATACGCAGGGGGCAGCTGGAAACACCATATATTTT. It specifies CSARDTQGAAGNTIYF.

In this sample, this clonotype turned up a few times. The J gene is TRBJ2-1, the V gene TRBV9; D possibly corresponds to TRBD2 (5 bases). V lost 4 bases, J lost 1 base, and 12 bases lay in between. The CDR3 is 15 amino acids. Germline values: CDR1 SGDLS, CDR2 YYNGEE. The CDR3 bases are TGTGCCAGCAGCCGTGCTAGCACGTCCTACAATGAGCAGTTCTTC. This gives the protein CASSRASTSYNEQFF.

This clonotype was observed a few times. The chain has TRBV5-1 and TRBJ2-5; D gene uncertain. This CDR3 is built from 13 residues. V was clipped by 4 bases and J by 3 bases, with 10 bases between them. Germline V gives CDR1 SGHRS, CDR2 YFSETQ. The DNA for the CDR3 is TGCGCCAGCAGCCTAAAAGTGGAAGAGACCCAGTACTTC. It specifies CASSLKVEETQYF.

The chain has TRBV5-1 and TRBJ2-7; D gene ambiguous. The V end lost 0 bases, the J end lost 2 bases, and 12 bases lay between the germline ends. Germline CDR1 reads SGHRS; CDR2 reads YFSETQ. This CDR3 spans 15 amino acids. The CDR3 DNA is TGCGCCAGCAGCTTGGCCGGTTCGGGTCCCTACGAGCAGTACTTC. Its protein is CASSLAGSGPYEQYF.

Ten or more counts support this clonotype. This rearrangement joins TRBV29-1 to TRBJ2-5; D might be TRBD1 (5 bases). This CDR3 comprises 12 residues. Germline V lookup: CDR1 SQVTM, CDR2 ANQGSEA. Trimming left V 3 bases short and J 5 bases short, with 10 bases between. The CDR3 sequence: CSVDSRAETQYF. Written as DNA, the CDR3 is TGCAGCGTTGATTCCAGGGCGGAGACCCAGTACTTC.

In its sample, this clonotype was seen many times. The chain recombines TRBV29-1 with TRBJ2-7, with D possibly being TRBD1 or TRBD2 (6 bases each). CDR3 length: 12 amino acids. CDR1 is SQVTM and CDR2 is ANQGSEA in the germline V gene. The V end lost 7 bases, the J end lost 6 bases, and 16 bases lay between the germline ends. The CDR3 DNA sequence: TGCAGCGCGCAAAGGGGGGACGGCGAGCAGTACTTC. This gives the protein CSAQRGDGEQYF.

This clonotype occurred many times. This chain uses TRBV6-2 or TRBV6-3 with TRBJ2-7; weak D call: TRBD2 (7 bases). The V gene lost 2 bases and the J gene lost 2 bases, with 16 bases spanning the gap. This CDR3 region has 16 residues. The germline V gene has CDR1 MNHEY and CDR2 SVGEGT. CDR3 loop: CASSYGGGLSPYEQYF. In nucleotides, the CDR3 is TGTGCCAGCAGTTACGGGGGGGGCTTATCCCCCTACGAGCAGTACTTC.

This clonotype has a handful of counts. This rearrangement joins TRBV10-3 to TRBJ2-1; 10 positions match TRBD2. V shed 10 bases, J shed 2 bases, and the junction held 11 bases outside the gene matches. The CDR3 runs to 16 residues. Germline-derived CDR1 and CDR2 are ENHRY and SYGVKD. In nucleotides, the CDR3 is TGTGCCACCAAGCCGACTAGCGGGTTAACCTACAATGAGCAGTTCTTC. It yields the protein CATKPTSGLTYNEQFF.

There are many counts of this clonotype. The CDR3 DNA sequence: TGCAGTGCTAGGTCAGGGAATTCGGGCAATCAGCCCCAGCATTTT. Protein sequence: CSARSGNSGNQPQHF. The chain is built from TRBV20-1 and TRBJ1-5; D is possibly TRBD1 (5 bases). Germline CDR1 reads DFQATT; CDR2 reads SNEGSKA (reference sequence). Deletions cut 3 bases from V and 2 bases from J, with 14 bases between. The CDR3 is 15 amino acids.

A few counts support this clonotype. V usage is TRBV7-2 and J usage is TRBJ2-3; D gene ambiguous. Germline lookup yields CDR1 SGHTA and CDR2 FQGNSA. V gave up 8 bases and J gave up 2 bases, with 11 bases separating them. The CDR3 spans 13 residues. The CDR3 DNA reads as TGTGCCAGCCTTCGACAATACACAGATACGCAGTATTTT. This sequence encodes CASLRQYTDTQYF. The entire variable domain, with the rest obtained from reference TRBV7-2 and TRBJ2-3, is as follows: GAGVSQSPSNKVTEKGKDVELRCDPISGHTALYWYRQSLGQGLEFLIYFQGNSAPDKSGLPSDRFSAERTGGSVSTLTIQRTQQEDSAVYLCASLRQYTDTQYFGPGTRLTVL.

The CDR3 spells CASSSSGSGSHNEQFF. The CDR3 DNA reads as TGTGCCAGCAGCTCCTCGGGTAGCGGGAGCCACAATGAGCAGTTCTTC. The chain is built from TRBV9 and TRBJ2-1, with 9 bases fitting TRBD2. CDR1 and CDR2 (germline): SGDLS, YYNGEE. With V trimmed by 4 bases and J by 5 bases, 10 bases remained unmatched. The CDR3 length is 16 residues.

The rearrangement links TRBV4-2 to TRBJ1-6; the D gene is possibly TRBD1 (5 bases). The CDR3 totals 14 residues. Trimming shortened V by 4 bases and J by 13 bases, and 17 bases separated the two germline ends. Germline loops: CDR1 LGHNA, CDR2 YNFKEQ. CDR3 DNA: TGTGCCAGCAGCCTGACCGGGACGGAGAAGCCCCTCCACTTT. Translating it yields CASSLTGTEKPLHF.

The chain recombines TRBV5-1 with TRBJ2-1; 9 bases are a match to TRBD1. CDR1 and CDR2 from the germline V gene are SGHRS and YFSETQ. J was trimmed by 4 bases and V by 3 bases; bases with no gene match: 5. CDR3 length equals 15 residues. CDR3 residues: CASSSDRGRYNEQFF. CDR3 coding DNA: TGCGCCAGCAGCTCGGACAGGGGACGGTACAATGAGCAGTTCTTC.

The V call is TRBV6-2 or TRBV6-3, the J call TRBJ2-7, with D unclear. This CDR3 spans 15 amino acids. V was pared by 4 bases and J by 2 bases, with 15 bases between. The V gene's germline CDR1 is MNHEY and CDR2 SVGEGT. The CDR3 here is CASSSPIPHTYEQYF. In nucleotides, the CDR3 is TGTGCCAGCAGTTCGCCGATCCCCCACACCTACGAGCAGTACTTC.

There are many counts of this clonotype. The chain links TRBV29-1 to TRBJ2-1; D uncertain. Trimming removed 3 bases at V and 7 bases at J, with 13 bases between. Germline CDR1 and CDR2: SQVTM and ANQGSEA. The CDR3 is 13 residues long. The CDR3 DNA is TGCAGCGTTGACACCGGTTTGGTTAATGAGCAGTTCTTC. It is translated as CSVDTGLVNEQFF.

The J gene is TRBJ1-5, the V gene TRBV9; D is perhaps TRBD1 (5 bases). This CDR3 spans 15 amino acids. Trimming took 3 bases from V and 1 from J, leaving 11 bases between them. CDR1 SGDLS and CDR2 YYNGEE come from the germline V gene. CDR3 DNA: TGTGCCAGCAGCGGGGACCCACGGAGCAATCAGCCCCAGCATTTT. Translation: CASSGDPRSNQPQHF. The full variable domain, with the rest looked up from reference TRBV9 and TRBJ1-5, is DSGVTQTPKHLITATGQRVTLRCSPRSGDLSVYWYQQSLDQGLQFLIQYYNGEERAKGNILERFSAQQFPDLHSELNLSSLELGDSALYFCASSGDPRSNQPQHFGDGTRLSIL.